The next 9 T cell receptor beta chains were all read from a single sample in a study of beta chain features in type 1 diabetes. Study findings and constraints: Across all four CD4+ subsets, people with type 1 diabetes showed modestly shorter TCRB CDR3s.

cDNA synthesis used the whole RNA isolate, giving expressed TCRB sequences. Here immunoSEQ multiplex PCR was the method, and the copy in TCRdb shows in-frame clones only, minus some. The profile covers about 650,000 clones, with around an eighth appearing a single time and more than 0.1% taken by the ten largest. The antigens for these receptors are not known. Sequenced input: naive CD4+ T cells from blood. All receptors come from a man younger than 45 with type 1 diabetes.

This clone appeared a few times. This chain uses TRBV28 with TRBJ1-2, with unresolved D. Per the germline V gene, CDR1 is MDHEN and CDR2 is SYDVKM. The CDR3 totals 14 residues. V was trimmed by 7 bases and J by 4 bases, leaving 16 bases between them. The CDR3 nucleotides are TGTGCCAGCACCACCCTGGCGAGGTTCTATGGCTACACCTTC. This gives the protein CASTTLARFYGYTF.

The rearrangement links TRBV7-3 to TRBJ1-1; the D is unclear. Trimming left V 6 bases short and J 5 bases short, with 22 bases between. The CDR3 spans 16 residues. CDR1 is SGHTA, CDR2 FQGTGA, per germline. In nucleotides, the CDR3 is TGTGCCAGCAGATGGGGTGCGGCAAGCCTGGGAACTGAAGCTTTCTTT. It codes for CASRWGAASLGTEAFF.

To note about this clone: The sample has other DNA sequences that encode this CDR3 too. The rearrangement links TRBV27 to TRBJ2-7, with 7 bases aligning to TRBD2. The V gene end was trimmed by 2 bases and the J gene end by 2 bases; junction bases not matched to a gene: 3. The CDR3 spans 14 residues. CDR1 and CDR2 from the germline V gene are MNHEY and SMNVEV (reference sequence). In DNA, the CDR3 is TGTGCCAGCAGTTTAGAACGGGGGGCCTACGAGCAGTACTTC. Translated, it gives CASSLERGAYEQYF.

This clone came up a few times. The gene calls are TRBV4-2 and TRBJ2-1, with 10 bases identical to TRBD2. CDR3 length: 15 residues. Germline V gene data show CDR1 as LGHNA and CDR2 as YNFKEQ. The ends lost 3 bases at V and 5 bases at J; junction bases unmatched: 4. The CDR3 region is CASSQSGGADNEQFF. DNA of the CDR3: TGTGCCAGCAGCCAGAGCGGGGGGGCCGACAATGAGCAGTTCTTC.

The V gene is TRBV4-3, the J gene TRBJ2-6, with 7 bases matching TRBD2. Per germline, CDR1 LGHNA and CDR2 YSLEER. V lost 4 bases and J lost 2; bases outside the gene matches: 5. This CDR3 is built from 16 residues. CDR3 residues: CASSPRRGTGANVLTF. The CDR3 region has the DNA TGCGCCAGCAGCCCCCGGCGGGGGACTGGGGCCAACGTCCTGACTTTC.

This clone has more than one count but fewer than ten. This CDR3 reads CASSARPPPEYEQFF. In DNA form, the CDR3 reads TGTGCCAGCAGCGCACGGCCCCCTCCGGAGTATGAGCAGTTCTTC. V is TRBV9 and J is TRBJ2-1; unclear D gene. With 3 bases removed from V and 8 bases from J, the gap between germline ends came to 18 bases. This CDR3 is built from 15 residues. Per germline, CDR1 SGDLS and CDR2 YYNGEE.

This clone appeared a few times. The V call is TRBV18, the J call TRBJ2-1, with TRBD1 matching over 9 bases. This CDR3 comprises 15 residues. Germline V gene lookup returns CDR1 KGHSH and CDR2 LQKENI. Trimming at V came to 4 bases and at J to 3 bases, leaving 4 bases not matched to a gene. This CDR3 reads CASSLQGAGYNEQFF. CDR3 sequence (DNA): TGTGCCAGCTCACTACAGGGGGCGGGCTACAATGAGCAGTTCTTC. Variable domain in full (rest from reference TRBV18 and TRBJ2-1): NAGVMQNPRHLVRRRGQEARLRCSPMKGHSHVYWYRQLPEEGLKFMVYLQKENIIDESGMPKERFSAEFPKEGPSILRIQQVVRGDSAAYFCASSLQGAGYNEQFFGPGTRLTVL.

The rearrangement joins TRBV9 to TRBJ2-7; tentatively, D is TRBD2 (6 bases). Germline CDR1 reads SGDLS; CDR2 reads YYNGEE. The CDR3 has 14 amino acids. V was pared by 0 bases and J by 6 bases, with 13 bases between. The CDR3 is CASSVGTKGLEQYF. The DNA of the CDR3 is TGTGCCAGCAGCGTAGGGACCAAGGGACTCGAGCAGTACTTC. Full variable domain (missing parts from reference TRBV9 and TRBJ2-7): DSGVTQTPKHLITATGQRVTLRCSPRSGDLSVYWYQQSLDQGLQFLIQYYNGEERAKGNILERFSAQQFPDLHSELNLSSLELGDSALYFCASSVGTKGLEQYFGPGTRLTVT.

In its sample, this clone was seen a few times. The chain employs TRBV28 and TRBJ2-5, with D perhaps matching TRBD2 (6 bases). Germline V gene data show CDR1 as MDHEN and CDR2 as SYDVKM. Trimming cost V 10 bases and J 6 bases, with 18 bases left between them. CDR3 length: 13 amino acids. This CDR3 is CANAPSGRKTQYF. The CDR3 nucleotides are TGTGCCAACGCGCCCTCAGGGAGGAAGACCCAGTACTTC.